Presented here are 30 T cell receptor beta chains from one specimen sequenced in a study of blood T cell repertoires in COVID-19. TCRdb keeps only in-frame clones here, not all; method: immunoSEQ multiplex PCR. The data hold roughly 100,000 clones, with roughly 84% observed a single time. Material for sequencing was peripheral blood. Receptors were obtained from a human donor in a cohort sampled during active COVID-19.

The chain uses TRBV27 and TRBJ1-5; possible D gene TRBD1, 6 bases. V lost 3 bases and J 5 bases, leaving 23 bases between the germline ends. CDR3 length: 18 residues. Germline V gives CDR1 MNHEY, CDR2 SMNVEV (reference sequence). The CDR3, as DNA: TGTGCCAGCAGTTTCCCCGAGGAAGGGACACGAGTGGATCAGCCCCAGCATTTT. Amino acids: CASSFPEEGTRVDQPQHF.

The rearrangement uses TRBV5-4 and TRBJ2-2; 7 nucleotides line up with TRBD1. Germline CDR1 and CDR2: SGHNT and YYREEE (reference sequence). V lost 3 bases, J lost 6 bases, and 8 bases stayed unmatched. The length of the CDR3 is 15 residues. CDR3 residues: CASSSPDRASGELFF. The DNA of the CDR3 is TGTGCCAGCAGCTCCCCCGACAGGGCATCCGGGGAGCTGTTTTTT. The full variable domain, its missing parts supplied by reference TRBV5-4 and TRBJ2-2, is ETGVTQSPTHLIKTRGQQVTLRCSSQSGHNTVSWYQQALGQGPQFIFQYYREEENGRGNFPPRFSGLQFPNYSSELNVNALELDDSALYLCASSSPDRASGELFFGEGSRLTVL.

This clone was counted once. The V call is TRBV5-5, the J call TRBJ1-2, with D perhaps TRBD1 (6 bases). The length of the CDR3 is 14 residues. Germline CDR1 is SGHKS and CDR2 is YYEKEE (reference sequence). V shed 1 base and J shed 6 bases, with 13 bases lying between them. The CDR3 loop reads CASSLSSTGDGYTF. The CDR3 DNA sequence: TGTGCCAGCAGCTTGTCGTCGACAGGAGATGGCTACACCTTC. Supplemented by reference TRBV5-5 and TRBJ1-2, the full variable domain reads DAGVTQSPTHLIKTRGQQVTLRCSPISGHKSVSWYQQVLGQGPQFIFQYYEKEERGRGNFPDRFSARQFPNYSSELNVNALLLGDSALYLCASSLSSTGDGYTFGSGTRLTVV.

This chain links TRBV7-6 with TRBJ2-1, with 13 nucleotides matching TRBD2. CDR3 length: 16 amino acids. The germline CDR1 and CDR2 sequences are SGHVS and FNYEAQ. V gave up 1 base and J gave up 10 bases; unmatched junction bases: 7. The CDR3 reads CASSLGGLAGVSEQFF. CDR3 coding DNA: TGTGCCAGCAGCTTAGGAGGACTAGCGGGAGTGAGCGAGCAGTTCTTC.

This clone was counted between two and nine times. The chain combines TRBV18 with TRBJ2-2; D is ambiguous. Germline V lookup: CDR1 KGHSH, CDR2 LQKENI. The CDR3 runs to 15 residues. V was clipped by 2 bases and J by 4 bases, with 11 bases between them. CDR3 residues: CASSPRPGSTGELFF. CDR3 coding DNA: TGTGCCAGCTCACCAAGGCCAGGATCCACCGGGGAGCTGTTTTTT.

This clone was seen a handful of times. One end of the junction does not line up with germline, which may come from a read error. This CDR3 reads CASSLGLGQLQHF. In DNA form, the CDR3 reads TGTGCCAGCAGCTTAGGCCTAGGACAGCTCCAGCATTTT. The rearrangement links TRBV7-9 to TRBJ1-5; D might be TRBD1 (6 bases). CDR1 is SEHNR and CDR2 is FQNEAQ in the germline V gene (reference sequence). The length of the CDR3 is 13 residues.

The chain couples TRBV3-1 (or the pseudogene TRBV3-2) to TRBJ2-3; 12 nucleotides line up with TRBD2. With 4 bases clipped from V and 4 bases from J, the junction kept 6 bases outside the gene matches. The CDR3 totals 16 residues. The germline V gene encodes CDR1 LGHDT and CDR2 YNNKEL (reference sequence). The CDR3 spells CASSLWTSGAADTQYF. In DNA, the CDR3 is TGTGCCAGCAGCCTTTGGACTAGCGGGGCGGCAGATACGCAGTATTTT.

The chain joins TRBV4-1 to TRBJ1-1; TRBD1 matches at 9 bases. Germline V gene sequence: CDR1 MGHRA, CDR2 YSYEKL. V lost 1 base, J lost 3 bases, and 6 bases stayed unmatched. The CDR3 is 16 amino acids. The CDR3 sequence: CASSQGTRTGDTEAFF. In DNA, the CDR3 is TGCGCCAGCAGCCAAGGTACCCGGACAGGGGACACTGAAGCTTTCTTT.

This chain connects TRBV7-3 to TRBJ2-3, with 9 bases that match TRBD2. Germline V gene sequence: CDR1 SGHTA, CDR2 FQGTGA. The CDR3 is 16 residues long. V gave up 1 base and J gave up 1 base; unmatched junction bases: 3. CDR3 residues: CASSLMASGGTDTQYF. The CDR3, as DNA: TGTGCCAGCAGCTTAATGGCTAGCGGGGGCACAGATACGCAGTATTTT.

A single count supports this clone. CDR3 region: CASSQGGLAKNIQYF. The CDR3 DNA sequence: TGTGCCAGCAGCCAAGGCGGGCTAGCCAAAAACATTCAGTACTTC. J is TRBJ2-4 and V is TRBV3-1 (or the pseudogene TRBV3-2); the D gene is possibly TRBD2 (5 bases). The CDR3 totals 15 residues. The V gene lost 1 base and the J gene lost 0 bases, with 7 bases spanning the gap. Per the germline V gene, CDR1 is LGHDT and CDR2 is YNNKEL (reference sequence).

This clone occurred once. This chain links TRBV5-4 with TRBJ2-5; 12 nucleotides line up with TRBD2. Germline V CDR1 and CDR2: SGHNT, YYREEE (reference sequence). Trimming cost V 6 bases and J 5 bases; bases outside gene matches: 11. This CDR3 contains 16 residues. The CDR3 protein is CASTPGGTSGRETQYF. The CDR3 DNA is TGTGCCAGCACCCCGGGAGGGACTAGCGGGCGGGAGACCCAGTACTTC.

This clone occurred once. The V call is TRBV5-3, the J call TRBJ1-1; 11 nucleotides align to TRBD1. TRBV5-3 is filed as an ORF, its function uncertain. This CDR3 spans 13 amino acids. Trimming removed 4 bases from V and 6 bases from J; junction bases left unmatched: 2. In DNA, the CDR3 is TGTGCCAGAAGCCGGACAGGGGGCCCTGAAGCTTTCTTT. It encodes CARSRTGGPEAFF.

The rearrangement uses TRBV6-6 and TRBJ2-7; 10 bases line up with TRBD2. This CDR3 region has 16 residues. V was clipped by 4 bases and J by 2 bases; unmatched bases: 8. In germline, CDR1 is MNHNY, CDR2 SVGAGI (reference sequence). In nucleotides, the CDR3 is TGTGCCAGCAGTTTCGTCCTAGCGGGAGCTCCCTACGAGCAGTACTTC. Its protein product is CASSFVLAGAPYEQYF.

The chain employs TRBV19 and TRBJ1-5; weak D call: TRBD1 (5 bases). Per germline, CDR1 LNHDA and CDR2 SQIVND (reference sequence). Trimming removed 8 bases from V and 4 bases from J, with 18 bases in between. This CDR3 is built from 15 residues. The CDR3 DNA reads TGTGCCAGTTGGAGGGGCGGCGAGGGAAATCAGCCCCAGCATTTT. Translating gives CASWRGGEGNQPQHF.

The gene calls are TRBV27 and TRBJ1-2, with TRBD1 as a possible D gene (6 bases). This CDR3 has 15 residues. Germline CDR1 reads MNHEY; CDR2 reads SMNVEV (reference sequence). The V gene lost 4 bases and the J gene lost 2 bases, with 14 bases spanning the gap. CDR3 DNA sequence: TGTGCCAGCAGTTCAGCAGGGGCCCTCAACTATGGCTACACCTTC. As protein: CASSSAGALNYGYTF.

The chain has TRBV2 and TRBJ1-2; D is possibly TRBD1 (5 bases). With 7 bases removed from V and 1 base from J, the gap between germline ends came to 16 bases. CDR3 length: 15 amino acids. Germline CDR1 is SNHLY and CDR2 is FYNNEI. This CDR3 is CASKQRRGDNYGYTF. The DNA for the CDR3 is TGTGCCAGCAAGCAGCGTCGGGGGGATAACTATGGCTACACCTTC.

The V call is TRBV5-1, the J call TRBJ2-7, with 9 positions matching TRBD2. The CDR3 is 15 amino acids. V shed 0 bases and J 2 bases; nucleotides not matched to a gene: 3. Germline loops: CDR1 SGHRS, CDR2 YFSETQ. CDR3 in amino acids: CASSLDSGGTYEQYF. Written as DNA, the CDR3 is TGCGCCAGCAGCTTGGATAGCGGGGGAACCTACGAGCAGTACTTC.

The chain has TRBV19 and TRBJ2-3, with D possibly TRBD2 on 6 matching bases. Germline V CDR1 and CDR2: LNHDA, SQIVND (reference sequence). The CDR3 is 14 residues long. V was trimmed by 7 bases and J by 2 bases, leaving 13 bases between them. The CDR3 loop is CASNREKSTDTQYF. CDR3 in DNA: TGTGCCAGTAACCGGGAGAAATCCACAGATACGCAGTATTTT.

The genes are TRBV2 and TRBJ1-1, with no clear D. Germline V lookup: CDR1 SNHLY, CDR2 FYNNEI. Trimming shortened V by 4 bases and J by 0 bases, and 6 bases separated the two germline ends. The CDR3 covers 13 residues. The CDR3 DNA follows: TGTGCCAGCAGTGCAGGTTTGAACACTGAAGCTTTCTTT. This codes for CASSAGLNTEAFF.

The V gene is TRBV11-2, the J gene TRBJ2-1; no clear D gene. This CDR3 contains 12 residues. The germline V and J ends were trimmed by 3 bases and 4 bases, with 4 bases remaining between them. The germline V gene has CDR1 SGHAT and CDR2 FQNNGV. CDR3 nucleotides: TGTGCCAGCAGCTTTGAGTACAATGAGCAGTTCTTC. Residues: CASSFEYNEQFF.

For the CDR3, the DNA is TGTGCCAGCAGGCCAGGTTGGGGCAAGTCCCAGCATTTT. Translation gives CASRPGWGKSQHF. The chain uses TRBV12-3 or TRBV12-4 and TRBJ1-5; weak D call: TRBD1 (5 bases). The V gene lost 6 bases and the J gene lost 11 bases, with 17 bases spanning the gap. CDR3 length: 13 residues.

This chain joins TRBV30 and TRBJ1-6; tentatively, D is TRBD1 (5 bases). CDR1 is GTSNPN and CDR2 is SVGIG in the germline V gene (reference sequence). This CDR3 contains 14 residues. Trimming cost V 1 base and J 7 bases, with 11 bases left between them. The DNA for the CDR3 is TGTGCCTGGAGTGGGAGGGGACCAAATTCACCCCTCCACTTT. Residues: CAWSGRGPNSPLHF.

This chain links TRBV2 with TRBJ1-6; 9 positions agree with TRBD1. The V segment lost 7 bases and the J segment 3 bases; nucleotides outside the gene matches: 7. The germline gives CDR1 SNHLY, CDR2 FYNNEI. This CDR3 spans 16 amino acids. The CDR3 sequence: CASKVSGQGYNSPLHF. DNA of the CDR3: TGTGCCAGCAAGGTCTCGGGACAGGGCTATAATTCACCCCTCCACTTT.

The rearrangement links TRBV28 to TRBJ2-1; D perhaps matches TRBD2 (5 bases). Trimming removed 7 bases from V and 2 bases from J, with 15 bases in between. The CDR3 contains 15 residues. Germline lookup yields CDR1 MDHEN and CDR2 SYDVKM. CDR3 DNA: TGTGCCAGCACCAGTCCGGACTCCACCTACAATGAGCAGTTCTTC. Encoded protein: CASTSPDSTYNEQFF.

The chain has TRBV7-9 and TRBJ1-4, with TRBD1 identical over 7 bases. Germline V gene data show CDR1 as SEHNR and CDR2 as FQNEAQ (reference sequence). After removal of 5 bases from V and 3 bases from J, the junction contained 6 bases not matched to a gene. The CDR3 runs 15 residues. The CDR3 loop is CASSHDREANEKLFF. The CDR3 nucleotides are TGTGCCAGCAGCCATGACAGGGAGGCTAATGAAAAACTGTTTTTT.

This chain uses TRBV10-3 with TRBJ2-1, with 7 bases that match TRBD2. The germline CDR1 and CDR2 sequences are ENHRY and SYGVKD. V was clipped by 4 bases and J by 5 bases; unmatched bases: 2. CDR3 size: 13 residues. In DNA form, the CDR3 reads TGTGCCATCAGTGCCCTAGCGGACAATGAGCAGTTCTTC. It specifies CAISALADNEQFF.

This chain uses TRBV28 with TRBJ1-4; TRBD1 agrees at 10 bases. The V and J ends lost 2 bases and 5 bases, in that order; junction bases with no gene match: 5. The CDR3 runs 16 residues. Germline V CDR1 and CDR2: MDHEN, SYDVKM. CDR3 DNA: TGTGCCAGCAGTTTACCCTGGACAGGGGGAAATGAAAAACTGTTTTTT. It specifies CASSLPWTGGNEKLFF.

The chain couples TRBV9 to TRBJ2-1, with D unresolved. Germline values: CDR1 SGDLS, CDR2 YYNGEE. Trimming removed 2 bases from V and 0 bases from J, with 9 bases in between. The CDR3 runs to 15 residues. The CDR3 bases are TGTGCCAGCAGCGTCCAAGTAGACTCCTACAATGAGCAGTTCTTC. This gives the protein CASSVQVDSYNEQFF.

The V call is TRBV4-1, the J call TRBJ2-1, with D possibly being TRBD1 (5 bases). CDR1 is MGHRA, CDR2 YSYEKL, per germline. CDR3 length: 13 residues. With 0 bases removed from V and 8 bases from J, the gap between germline ends came to 8 bases. Written as DNA, the CDR3 is TGCGCCAGCAGCCAAGATAGGGGCCATGAGCAGTTCTTC. It yields the protein CASSQDRGHEQFF.

This clone appeared a single time. The V and J genes are TRBV7-8 and TRBJ1-1; D is uncertain. This CDR3 contains 14 residues. CDR1 is SGHVS and CDR2 is FQNEAQ in the germline V gene. V lost 1 base to trimming and J lost 7 bases, with 13 bases between them. CDR3 in DNA: TGTGCCAGCAGCTTAGTTTACAGCAGAAATGAAGCTTTCTTT. Translation gives CASSLVYSRNEAFF.